These 16 T cell receptor beta chains originate from one sample sequenced in a study of cytomegalovirus exposure and HLA in healthy donors. 60 Vbeta and 13 Jbeta primers were used in PCR. Assay used: immunoSEQ multiplex PCR; TCRdb lists only in-frame clones, some missing. The table has some 78,000 clones, around 70% seen once. The sequenced sample consisted of PBMCs. These receptors were taken from a man in his forties or fifties in good health and CMV-seropositive.

The chain has TRBV2 and TRBJ1-5; maybe TRBD1 (5 bases). This CDR3 is 13 amino acids long. Looked up from germline, CDR1 is SNHLY and CDR2 is FYNNEI. Between the trimmed V and J ends, which lost 0 bases and 7 bases, there was a span of 7 bases. The CDR3 loop is CASSEAGGQPQHF. CDR3 in DNA: TGTGCCAGCAGTGAAGCGGGGGGGCAGCCCCAGCATTTT.

The rearrangement joins TRBV30 to TRBJ2-4; 7 nucleotides align to TRBD1. The CDR3 length is 16 residues. Germline CDR1 GTSNPN, CDR2 SVGIG (reference sequence). Trimming at V came to 0 bases and at J to 2 bases, leaving 7 bases not matched to a gene. This chain's CDR3 is CAWSVPATGTKNIQYF. The CDR3 nucleotides read TGTGCCTGGAGTGTACCCGCGACAGGGACCAAAAACATTCAGTACTTC.

The sample holds a few counts of this clone. The chain recombines TRBV6-5 with TRBJ1-1; 7 bases are a match to TRBD1. The CDR3 is made up of 13 amino acids. The V and J ends lost 7 bases and 0 bases, in that order; junction bases with no gene match: 2. Germline lookup yields CDR1 MNHEY and CDR2 SVGAGI. The CDR3 protein is CASNRGMNTEAFF. The CDR3 DNA is TGTGCCAGCAACAGGGGAATGAACACTGAAGCTTTCTTT.

This clone showed up just a few times. This chain joins TRBV29-1 and TRBJ1-4; 7 nucleotides match TRBD1. V gave up 7 bases and J gave up 3 bases; unmatched junction bases: 8. The germline V gene encodes CDR1 SQVTM and CDR2 ANQGSEA. The CDR3 has 14 amino acids. CDR3 sequence (DNA): TGCAGCGGACAGGGCAGCAACCCTAATGAAAAACTGTTTTTT. This sequence encodes CSGQGSNPNEKLFF.

J is TRBJ2-3 and V is TRBV19; 10 bases map to TRBD1. The CDR3 consists of 16 residues. The germline gives CDR1 LNHDA, CDR2 SQIVND (reference sequence). Germline trimming cut 5 bases from V and 3 bases from J; bases unmatched to any gene: 8. The CDR3 DNA follows: TGTGCCAGTAGTGGTCGGGACAGGGGAGCGACAGATACGCAGTATTTT. Translating it yields CASSGRDRGATDTQYF.

CDR3 amino acids: CASSTDRRDTEAFF. The CDR3 coding sequence is TGTGCCAGCAGCACTGACAGGCGCGACACTGAAGCTTTCTTT. The rearrangement uses TRBV6-5 and TRBJ1-1; D may be TRBD1 (6 bases). Germline CDR1 reads MNHEY; CDR2 reads SVGAGI. This CDR3 has 14 amino acids. Trimming took 6 bases from V and 3 from J, leaving 14 bases between them.

V usage is TRBV6-5 and J usage is TRBJ2-6; D unclear. Germline-derived CDR1 and CDR2 are MNHEY and SVGAGI. This CDR3 is built from 16 residues. The germline V and J ends were trimmed by 2 bases and 2 bases, with 10 bases remaining between them. The CDR3 bases are TGTGCCAGCAGTTACCCGAGCTTGGCTGGGGCCAACGTCCTGACTTTC. Protein: CASSYPSLAGANVLTF.

The sample holds a few counts of this clone. This sequence joins TRBV2 and TRBJ1-3; the match to TRBD1 covers 10 bases. The germline V gene has CDR1 SNHLY and CDR2 FYNNEI. With V trimmed by 2 bases and J by 5 bases, 12 bases remained unmatched. The CDR3 loop spans 18 amino acids. This chain's CDR3 is CASSEFSPRTGGRNTIYF. CDR3 bases: TGTGCCAGCAGTGAATTTAGCCCTCGGACAGGGGGGAGAAACACCATATATTTT.

The sample holds one count of this clone. The chain links TRBV10-3 to TRBJ2-5; 10 bases map to TRBD2. The J segment lost 5 bases and the V segment lost 4 bases, leaving 7 bases of the junction unmatched. The CDR3 has 15 residues. Per the germline V gene, CDR1 is ENHRY and CDR2 is SYGVKD. The DNA for the CDR3 is TGTGCCATCAGTGGGACCGGGACTAGCGTGGAGACCCAGTACTTC. It specifies CAISGTGTSVETQYF.

A word on this clone: The same CDR3 also results from other DNA sequences found in this sample. The rearrangement joins TRBV5-3 to TRBJ2-3, with D perhaps TRBD2 (7 bases). TRBV5-3 is labeled an ORF, and its function is uncertain. The V gene lost 4 bases and the J gene lost 0 bases, with 21 bases spanning the gap. The CDR3 consists of 18 residues. The CDR3 spells CARSPRGAGRTSTDTQYF. Here the CDR3 DNA reads TGTGCCAGAAGCCCCCGGGGGGCGGGAAGGACTAGCACAGATACGCAGTATTTT.

This chain joins TRBV7-8 and TRBJ2-1; 7 nucleotides line up with TRBD2. Germline V lookup: CDR1 SGHVS, CDR2 FQNEAQ. This CDR3 spans 18 amino acids. J was trimmed by 2 bases and V by 5 bases; bases with no gene match: 15. As DNA, the CDR3 is TGTGCCAGCAGCCGAGGAACTTTAGCGGGTGGTCCCTACAATGAGCAGTTCTTC. It codes for CASSRGTLAGGPYNEQFF.

The rearrangement joins TRBV18 to TRBJ2-3; TRBD1 might be the D (6 bases). Trimming stripped 7 bases from V and 0 bases from J, with 14 bases between. This CDR3 is built from 15 residues. CDR1 and CDR2 (germline): KGHSH, LQKENI. The DNA for the CDR3 is TGTGCCAGCTTTCTCAGGGGCTCTAGCACAGATACGCAGTATTTT. It is translated as CASFLRGSSTDTQYF.

The chain recombines TRBV30 with TRBJ2-1, with D perhaps TRBD2 (6 bases). The ends were cut back, 6 bases at V and 6 bases at J, with 24 bases in the middle. The germline CDR1 and CDR2 sequences are GTSNPN and SVGIG (reference sequence). The length of the CDR3 is 16 residues. CDR3 sequence: CACLSGGTQDRNEQFF. In DNA form, the CDR3 reads TGTGCCTGCCTTTCTGGCGGGACCCAAGACCGCAATGAGCAGTTCTTC.

J is TRBJ2-3 and V is TRBV9, with a tentative D call TRBD2 (7 bases). This CDR3 spans 16 amino acids. Trimming removed 0 bases at V and 5 bases at J, with 16 bases between. Germline V gives CDR1 SGDLS, CDR2 YYNGEE. The CDR3, as DNA: TGTGCCAGCAGCGTAGGTCGGGGGGCTAAGGTAGATACGCAGTATTTT. Encoded protein: CASSVGRGAKVDTQYF.

DNA for the CDR3: TGTGCCAGCACCACAACGGTACAGGGCCGAACTGAAGCTTTCTTT. Translated, it gives CASTTTVQGRTEAFF. V is TRBV6-6 and J is TRBJ1-1; TRBD1 might be the D (6 bases). Trimming pared 7 bases from V and 5 bases from J, leaving 20 bases between. Germline CDR1 reads MNHNY; CDR2 reads SVGAGI (reference sequence). The CDR3 consists of 15 residues.

Of note for this clone: This may be a read error: a much more frequent sequence differs by one nucleotide. This chain links TRBV5-4 with TRBJ2-5; 11 positions match TRBD2. The J call may not be correct, given that the DNA end is closer to TRBJ2-7. The CDR3 runs 15 residues. Germline lookup yields CDR1 SGHNT and CDR2 YYREEE (reference sequence). The CDR3 loop reads CASSPGTSGTYEQYF. CDR3 nucleotides: TGTGCCAGCAGCCCAGGGACTAGCGGAACCTACGAGCAGTACTTC.